The next 2 T cell receptor beta chains were all read from a single sample in a study of T-cell memory formation after mild COVID-19. TCRdb reanalysed the 5' RACE reads using MiXCR and keeps one entry per CDR3 protein. The table includes 500,000 to 600,000 distinct CDR3 sequences, more than 15% detected once. Sequenced: PBMCs or a T cell subset sorted from them (not recorded which). Receptors were obtained from an adult woman who had mild COVID-19 (a few samples of this study predate the infection). Cell type and time point are not known.

This clonotype was counted between two and nine times. The chain combines TRBV7-8 with TRBJ1-3; D possibly corresponds to TRBD1 (6 bases). CDR1 is SGHVS, CDR2 FQNEAQ, per germline. V was trimmed by 5 bases and J by 5 bases, leaving 10 bases between them. CDR3 length equals 13 residues. The CDR3 DNA reads TGTGCCAGCAGCGTCCGGGACAGAAACACCATATATTTT. Its protein product is CASSVRDRNTIYF.

The chain is built from TRBV10-3 and TRBJ2-7; TRBD1 aligns across 10 bases. Germline V gene sequence: CDR1 ENHRY, CDR2 SYGVKD. V trimming: 5 bases; J trimming: 2 bases; junction bases outside the gene matches: 3. This CDR3 is 14 amino acids long. In DNA, the CDR3 is TGTGCCATCAGTTTTGGGACAGGGGCCTACGAGCAGTACTTC. Translating it yields CAISFGTGAYEQYF.